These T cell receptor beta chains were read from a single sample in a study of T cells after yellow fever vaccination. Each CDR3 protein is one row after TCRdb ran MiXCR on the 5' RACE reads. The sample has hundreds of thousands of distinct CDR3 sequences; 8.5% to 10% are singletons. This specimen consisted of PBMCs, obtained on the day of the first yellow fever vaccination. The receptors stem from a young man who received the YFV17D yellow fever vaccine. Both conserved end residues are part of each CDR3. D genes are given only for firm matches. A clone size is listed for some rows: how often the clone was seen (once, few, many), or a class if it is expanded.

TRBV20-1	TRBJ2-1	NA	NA	TGCAGTGCTAGAGGGTTAGGATATGAGCAGTTCTTC	CSARGLGYEQFF
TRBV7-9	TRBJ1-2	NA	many	TGTGCCAGCAGCCCAGGACAATCCGGCTACACCTTC	CASSPGQSGYTF
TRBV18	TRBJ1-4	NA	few	TGTGCCAGCTCACCCCCTAACAGGGCGGAAAAACTGTTTTTT	CASSPPNRAEKLFF
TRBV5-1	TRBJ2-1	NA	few	TGCGCCAGCAGCAGGGAGGACAATGAGCAGTTCTTC	CASSREDNEQFF
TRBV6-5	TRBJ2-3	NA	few	TGTGCCAGCAGTTATTTGGATTGCACAGATACGCAGTATTTT	CASSYLDCTDTQYF
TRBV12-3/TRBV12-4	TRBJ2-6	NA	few	TGTGCCAGCAGTTTTTCTGAGGCTGGGGCCAACGTCCTGACTTTC	CASSFSEAGANVLTF
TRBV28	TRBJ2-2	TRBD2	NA	TGTGCCACCACATTCCCGGGACTAGCGGGGACCACCGGGGAGCTGTTTTTT	CATTFPGLAGTTGELFF
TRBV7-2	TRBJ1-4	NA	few	TGTGCCACCGGACATCCAAGGGATGAAAAACTGTTTTTT	CATGHPRDEKLFF
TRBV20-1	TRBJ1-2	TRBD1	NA	TGCAGTGCTCCGGACAGGGGGCTAGGCTACACCTTC	CSAPDRGLGYTF
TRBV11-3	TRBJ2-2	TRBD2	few	TGTGCCAGCAGCCGGAGCGGGGTGTTTGCCGGGGAGCTGTTTTTT	CASSRSGVFAGELFF
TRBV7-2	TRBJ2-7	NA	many	TGTGCCAGCAGCCGATTCTCCTACGAGCAGTACTTC	CASSRFSYEQYF
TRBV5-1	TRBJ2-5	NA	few	TGCGCCAGCAGCCCGGACGAGCAAGAGACCCAGTACTTC	CASSPDEQETQYF
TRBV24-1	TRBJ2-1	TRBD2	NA	TGTGCCACCAGTGATACCCCCGGGACTAGCGGGGCGAAGTATGAGCAGTTCTTC	CATSDTPGTSGAKYEQFF
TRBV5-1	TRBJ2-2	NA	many	TGCGCCAGCAGCTTTGGATCACAGGGCACCGGGGAGCTGTTTTTT	CASSFGSQGTGELFF
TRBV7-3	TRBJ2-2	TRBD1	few	TGTGCCAGCAGCTCCCCGACAGGGTATGGCGGGGAGCTGTTTTTT	CASSSPTGYGGELFF
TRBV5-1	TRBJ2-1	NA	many	TGCGCCAGCAGCTCCTTCAATGAGCAGTTCTTC	CASSSFNEQFF
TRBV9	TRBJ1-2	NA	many	TGTGCCAGCAGCATCACCGGGGCGATCAGCTACACCTTC	CASSITGAISYTF
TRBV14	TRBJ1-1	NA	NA	TGTGCCAGCAGCCGTGGAGAAATGAACACTGAAGCTTTCTTT	CASSRGEMNTEAFF
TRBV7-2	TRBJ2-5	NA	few	TGTGCCAGCAACCGAGGGGGGCGGGGGCAGCAAGAGACCCAGTACTTC	CASNRGGRGQQETQYF
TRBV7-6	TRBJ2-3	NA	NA	TGTGCCAGCAGCTCCACCCGAGTGAGGGGGTCAGATACGCAGTATTTT	CASSSTRVRGSDTQYF
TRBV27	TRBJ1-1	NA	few	TGTGCCAGCAGTTTATCGATAGGGGCGGGCACTGAAGCTTTCTTT	CASSLSIGAGTEAFF
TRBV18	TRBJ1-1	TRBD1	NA	TGTGCCAGCTCACCCCTGACAGGGGTGAACACTGAAGCTTTCTTT	CASSPLTGVNTEAFF
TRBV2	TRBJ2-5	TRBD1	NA	TGTGCCGAGGGACAGCAAGAGACCCAGTACTTC	CAEGQQETQYF
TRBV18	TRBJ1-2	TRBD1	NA	TGTGCCAGCTCACCAGTAAAACCGGGACAGGGGGCGGATGGCTACACCTTC	CASSPVKPGQGADGYTF
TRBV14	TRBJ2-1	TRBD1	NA	TGTGCCAGCAGCCACGGACAGGGTCTCTCCTACAATGAGCAGTTCTTC	CASSHGQGLSYNEQFF
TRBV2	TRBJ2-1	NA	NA	TGTGCCAGCAGTGTGTGGTACAATGAGCAGTTCTTC	CASSVWYNEQFF
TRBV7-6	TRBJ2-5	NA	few	TGTGCCAGCAGACAAGGGCCGGGTGCGGAGACCCAGTACTTC	CASRQGPGAETQYF
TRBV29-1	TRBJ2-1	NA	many	TGCAGCGTTACTCAACGGGACACCATTAGTTTTAAGCAGTTCTTC	CSVTQRDTISFKQFF
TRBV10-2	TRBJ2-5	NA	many	TGCGCCAGCAGTGAAGGGGTGGAGACCCAGTACTTC	CASSEGVETQYF
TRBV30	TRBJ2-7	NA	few	TGTGCCTGGAGTGCCATTGGTATCGGGGGCGCCGCGTACGAGCAGTACTTC	CAWSAIGIGGAAYEQYF
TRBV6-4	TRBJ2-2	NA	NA	TGTGCCAGCAGACTCCCGCGGACGCGGAGCGGGGAGCTGTTTTTT	CASRLPRTRSGELFF
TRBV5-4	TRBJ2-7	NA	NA	TGTGCCAGCAGCTTGGGGACCGCGACAGTCCGCTCCTACGAGCAGTACTTC	CASSLGTATVRSYEQYF
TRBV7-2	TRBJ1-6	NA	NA	TGTGCCAGCAGCCCACTTCCCGCTTCACCCCTCCACTTT	CASSPLPASPLHF
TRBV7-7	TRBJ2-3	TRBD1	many	TGTGCCAGCAGCTCCGGACAGGCTACAGATACGCAGTATTTT	CASSSGQATDTQYF
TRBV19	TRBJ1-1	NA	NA	TGTGCCAGTAGTTTAAGGGCGAAAACTGAAGCTTTCTTT	CASSLRAKTEAFF
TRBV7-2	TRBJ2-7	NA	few	TGTGCCAGCAGCTTCCGGGGCTACGAGCAGTACTTC	CASSFRGYEQYF
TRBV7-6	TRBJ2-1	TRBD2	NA	TGTGCCAGCAGCTTAGCCAGACTAGCGGGGGGCCAGAGCTCCTACAATGAGCAGTTCTTC	CASSLARLAGGQSSYNEQFF
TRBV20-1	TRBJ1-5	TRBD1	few	TGCAGTGCTAGAGATCCAACAGGGGCGGGGCAGCCCCAGCATTTT	CSARDPTGAGQPQHF
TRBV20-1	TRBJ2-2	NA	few	TGCAGTGCTAGAGACAGGTCAGCCGGGGAGCTGTTTTTT	CSARDRSAGELFF
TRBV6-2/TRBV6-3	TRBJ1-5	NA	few	TGTGCCAGCACCAAAGACAGGAGCTATCAGCCCCAGCATTTT	CASTKDRSYQPQHF
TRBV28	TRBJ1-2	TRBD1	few	TGTGCCAGCAGCTTCGACAGGGAATATGGCTACACCTTC	CASSFDREYGYTF
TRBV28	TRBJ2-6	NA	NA	TGTGCCAGCAGAAGACTAAACTCTGGGGCCAACGTCCTGACTTTC	CASRRLNSGANVLTF
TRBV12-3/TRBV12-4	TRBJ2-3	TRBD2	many	TGTGCCAGCAGTTTGAATAGCGGGGGGAGCACAGATACGCAGTATTTT	CASSLNSGGSTDTQYF
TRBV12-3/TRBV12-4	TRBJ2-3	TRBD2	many	TGTGCCAGCAGTATCCTAGCGGGGGTCCCAGATACGCAGTATTTT	CASSILAGVPDTQYF
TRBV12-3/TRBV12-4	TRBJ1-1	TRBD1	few	TGTGCCAGCAGCCGGGGACAGGGTAGGACTGAAGCTTTCTTT	CASSRGQGRTEAFF
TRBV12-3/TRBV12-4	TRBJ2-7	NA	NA	TGTGCCAGCAGTGTGGACCTCTACGAGCAGTACTTC	CASSVDLYEQYF
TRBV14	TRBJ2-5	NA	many	TGTGCCAGCAGCCAAACCCCCCTCGGGCCCCCAGTGGAGACCCAGTACTTC	CASSQTPLGPPVETQYF
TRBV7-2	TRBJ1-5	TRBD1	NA	TGTGCCAGCAGCCCGGACAGGCAGATGCCCCAGCATTTT	CASSPDRQMPQHF
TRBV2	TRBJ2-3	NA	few	TGTGCCAGCAGAGGGGGGACTAGCACAGATACGCAGTATTTT	CASRGGTSTDTQYF
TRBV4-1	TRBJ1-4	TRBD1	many	TGCGCCAGCAGCCAAGAAAACAGGGGTTTTGAAAAACTGTTTTTT	CASSQENRGFEKLFF
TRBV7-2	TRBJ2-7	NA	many	TGTGCCAGCAGCCTCCCCTCGGGAGCCAACGAGCAGTACTTC	CASSLPSGANEQYF
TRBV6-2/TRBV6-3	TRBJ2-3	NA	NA	TGTGCCAGCAGGAAGTTCACAGGAGATCGTACGCAGTATTTT	CASRKFTGDRTQYF
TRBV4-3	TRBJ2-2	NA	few	TGCGCCAGCAGCCAAGTTGGGGCAGGGACCGGGGAGCTGTTTTTT	CASSQVGAGTGELFF
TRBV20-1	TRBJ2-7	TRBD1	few	TGCAGTGCTGACATACAGGGGGTAACAGGCGACGAGCAGTACTTC	CSADIQGVTGDEQYF